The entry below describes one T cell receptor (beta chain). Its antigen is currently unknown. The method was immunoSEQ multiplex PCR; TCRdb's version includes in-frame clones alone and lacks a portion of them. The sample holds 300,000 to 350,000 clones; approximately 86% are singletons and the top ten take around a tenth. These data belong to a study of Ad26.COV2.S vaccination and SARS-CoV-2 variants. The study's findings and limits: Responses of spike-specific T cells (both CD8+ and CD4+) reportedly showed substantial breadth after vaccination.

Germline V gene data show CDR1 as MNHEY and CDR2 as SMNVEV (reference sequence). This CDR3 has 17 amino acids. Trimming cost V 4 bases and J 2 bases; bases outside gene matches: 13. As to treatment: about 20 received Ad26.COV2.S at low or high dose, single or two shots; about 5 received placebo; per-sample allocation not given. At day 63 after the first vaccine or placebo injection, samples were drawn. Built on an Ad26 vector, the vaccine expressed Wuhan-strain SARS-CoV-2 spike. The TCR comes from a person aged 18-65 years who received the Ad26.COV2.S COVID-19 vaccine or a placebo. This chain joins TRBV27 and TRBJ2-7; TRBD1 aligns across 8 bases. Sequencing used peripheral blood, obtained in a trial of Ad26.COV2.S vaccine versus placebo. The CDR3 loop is CASSSNRGSQSAYEQYF. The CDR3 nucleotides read TGTGCCAGCAGTTCTAACAGGGGGTCTCAGTCCGCCTACGAGCAGTACTTC.